This TCR beta chain derives from a study of CD8 T cells in Susac syndrome (dated by TCRdb to the late 2010s). Broadly, across the study: Whether CD8+ T cell activation and differentiation in Susac syndrome was antigen driven was tested using repertoire sequencing.

Peripheral blood CD8+ and CD4+ T cells from healthy donors, Susac syndrome patients and multiple sclerosis patients were profiled using high-throughput TCR beta sequencing. The healthy donors served as controls matched for age and sex. Bulk CD8+ and CD4+ T cells were purified by magnetic negative isolation, while CD8+ TEMRA cells were enriched using FACS. Blood was drawn into EDTA tubes, processed within 24 hours, and PBMCs were isolated by density gradient centrifugation. PBMCs intended for TCR sequencing were cryopreserved in liquid nitrogen and were subsequently thawed in a 37 degrees C water bath. The sorted or isolated CD4+, CD8+ and CD8+ TEMRA cells had a purity of 90% or higher. With regard to this clonotype: The antigen it recognizes is unknown. Per-base quality was not reported, and no clone a single base away is much larger than it.

Study-wide conclusions, independent of this receptor: The number of individuals in the TCR sequencing and HLA analysis was acknowledged as relatively small.

CDR1 LNHDA and CDR2 SQIVND are derived from the germline V gene (reference sequence). Including cysteine and phenylalanine, the CDR3 has 18 amino acids. Of all the DNA, just the CDR3 is kept, 54 bases in frame from base 1. V trim: 3 bases; J trim: 1 base; unmatched bases: 13. RNA was extracted with the RNeasy kit and roughly 0.45 to 1 ug was reverse transcribed using random hexamers. The immunoSEQ multiplex PCR assay, which covers 54 Vbeta and 13 Jbeta segments, was used to amplify TCR beta CDR3 regions. PCR amplification bias was corrected by using a synthetic template baseline for primer optimization and computational correction. The original pipeline was this. Reads were assigned to V, D and J genes according to IMGT and analyzed in immunoSEQ Analyzer, with only productive sequences retained. To calculate clonality, Shannon entropy was normalized by log2 of the number of productive unique sequences and then subtracted from one. Public and private clones were assessed among the 100 most prevalent clones of each patient and control. Clones were defined as Susac-specific when absent from the healthy and MS cohorts, from over a thousand published viral clones and from other ImmuneACCESS disease sequences. TCRdb reprocessing: public reads trimmed at Q25 with fastp, clones called with MiXCR, in-frame beta chains kept. CDR3 protein duplicates are merged, each entry listing the most common genes and DNA. TCRdb's processing, not the study's, gives the V and J calls here. The sample yields some 180,000 distinct CDR3 sequences; over 85% were counted once. The top ten clones comprise 0.09% to 0.12% of the sample.

The receptor was derived from a human donor in good health. The sequencing input was CD4+ T cells from PBMCs. The chain uses TRBV19 and TRBJ2-3, with 7 bases aligning to TRBD1. The CDR3 amino acid sequence is: CASSIGQERLLGTDTQYF. The DNA sequence reads TGTGCCAGTAGTATCGGACAGGAGCGATTGCTGGGCACAGATACGCAGTATTTT.